This T cell receptor (beta chain) was observed in a study of T cell repertoires in cytomegalovirus infection. From the reads, TCRdb called clonotypes with MiXCR, one entry per CDR3 protein. The sample yields about 190,000 distinct CDR3 sequences, about 30% seen once. In its sample, this clonotype was seen many times. Per the germline V gene, CDR1 is SGHNT and CDR2 is YYREEE (reference sequence). The germline V and J ends were trimmed by 0 bases and 4 bases, with 11 bases remaining between them. This CDR3 comprises 14 residues. This clonotype was obtained from a human donor in good health (CMV status not recorded). Some clones in this sample may be carry-over from other donors' samples. This chain joins TRBV5-4 and TRBJ2-7; D unresolved. Source material: PBMCs. The DNA of the CDR3 is TGTGCCAGCAGCTTGGCCCCCGAGAGTTACGAGCAGTACTTC. This translates into CASSLAPESYEQYF. The full variable domain, completed using reference TRBV5-4 and TRBJ2-7, is ETGVTQSPTHLIKTRGQQVTLRCSSQSGHNTVSWYQQALGQGPQFIFQYYREEENGRGNFPPRFSGLQFPNYSSELNVNALELDDSALYLCASSLAPESYEQYFGPGTRLTVT.